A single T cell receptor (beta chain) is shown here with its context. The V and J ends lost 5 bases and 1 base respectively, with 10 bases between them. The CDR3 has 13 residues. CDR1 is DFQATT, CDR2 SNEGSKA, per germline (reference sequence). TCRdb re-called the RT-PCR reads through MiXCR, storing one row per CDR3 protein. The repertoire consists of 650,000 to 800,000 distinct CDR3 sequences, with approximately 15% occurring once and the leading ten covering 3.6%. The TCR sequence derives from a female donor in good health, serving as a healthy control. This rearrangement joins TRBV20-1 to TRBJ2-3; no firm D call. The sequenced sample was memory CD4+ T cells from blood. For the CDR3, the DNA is TGCAGTGCTGACCGACTCCGCACAGATACGCAGTATTTT. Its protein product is CSADRLRTDTQYF.